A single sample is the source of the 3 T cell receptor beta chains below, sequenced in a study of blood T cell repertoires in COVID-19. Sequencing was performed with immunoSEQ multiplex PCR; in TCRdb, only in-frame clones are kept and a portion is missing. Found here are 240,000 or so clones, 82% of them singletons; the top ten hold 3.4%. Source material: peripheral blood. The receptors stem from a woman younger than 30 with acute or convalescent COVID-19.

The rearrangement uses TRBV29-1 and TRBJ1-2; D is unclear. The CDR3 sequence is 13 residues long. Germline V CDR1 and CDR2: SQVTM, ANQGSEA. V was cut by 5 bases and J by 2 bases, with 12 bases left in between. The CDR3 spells CSVSPTANYGYTF. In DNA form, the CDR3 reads TGCAGCGTTTCCCCAACTGCGAACTATGGCTACACCTTC.

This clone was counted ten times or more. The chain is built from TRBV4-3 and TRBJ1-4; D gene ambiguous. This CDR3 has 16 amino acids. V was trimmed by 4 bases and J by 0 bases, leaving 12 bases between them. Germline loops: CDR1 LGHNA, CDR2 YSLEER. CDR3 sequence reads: CASSLSTQATNEKLFF. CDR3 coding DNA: TGCGCCAGCAGCCTGAGTACCCAAGCAACTAATGAAAAACTGTTTTTT.

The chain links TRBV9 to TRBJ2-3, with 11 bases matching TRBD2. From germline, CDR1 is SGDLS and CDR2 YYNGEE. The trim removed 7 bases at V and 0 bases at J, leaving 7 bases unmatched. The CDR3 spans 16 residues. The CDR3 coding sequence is TGTGCCAGCCTCCCGGGGACTAGCGGCAGCACAGATACGCAGTATTTT. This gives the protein CASLPGTSGSTDTQYF.